This T cell receptor beta chain was documented in a study of naive and memory T cell subsets. Four PCR rounds used nested alpha and beta constant region primers plus the SP2 primer. MiXCR, applied by TCRdb to the 5' RACE reads, yields one record per CDR3 protein. The sample carries tens of thousands of distinct CDR3 sequences, 7.2% recorded once. TCR cDNA received a 3' ligated oligonucleotide that carried a UMI. This clonotype was detected ten times or more. This clonotype was sampled from a male donor in good health.

This chain's CDR3 is CSARDQEESYNSPLHF. Written as DNA, the CDR3 is TGCAGTGCTAGAGATCAGGAAGAGTCCTATAATTCACCCCTCCACTTT. The chain employs TRBV20-1 and TRBJ1-6; D call uncertain. CDR1 is DFQATT and CDR2 is SNEGSKA in the germline V gene (reference sequence). The CDR3 extends over 16 amino acids. Trimming took 0 bases from V and 1 from J, leaving 10 bases between them.